This entry lists 17 T cell receptor beta chains sequenced from one sample in a study of Ad26.COV2.S vaccination and SARS-CoV-2 variants. The treatment was: around 19 received Ad26.COV2.S at low or high dose, single or two shots; 5 received placebo; per-sample allocation not given. Repertoires come from day 63 after the first vaccine or placebo injection. Repertoires were generated with immunoSEQ multiplex PCR, while TCRdb's copy carries only in-frame clones and drops some. Here the sample spans about 400,000 clones, about 88% being singletons. The sequencing used peripheral blood, collected in a trial of Ad26.COV2.S vaccine versus placebo. The receptor set was obtained from a person aged 18-65 years who received the Ad26.COV2.S COVID-19 vaccine or a placebo.

The V and J genes are TRBV3-1 (or the pseudogene TRBV3-2) and TRBJ2-7, with TRBD2 matching over 8 bases. Germline CDR1 is LGHDT and CDR2 is YNNKEL (reference sequence). The CDR3 extends over 14 amino acids. With 4 bases clipped from V and 6 bases from J, the junction kept 8 bases outside the gene matches. The CDR3 reads CASSLREGGGEQYF. The DNA for the CDR3 is TGTGCCAGCAGCCTCCGGGAGGGCGGGGGCGAGCAGTACTTC.

This clone occurred a few times. This chain joins TRBV27 and TRBJ2-7, with D possibly TRBD1 on 6 matching bases. Germline V gene sequence: CDR1 MNHEY, CDR2 SMNVEV (reference sequence). The CDR3 is made up of 14 amino acids. Deletions cut 5 bases from V and 2 bases from J, with 13 bases between. The DNA for the CDR3 is TGTGCCAGCAGTCCGATGGACAGTACCTACGAGCAGTACTTC. Its protein is CASSPMDSTYEQYF.

This clone appeared a single time. The chain couples TRBV7-9 to TRBJ2-1, with D unresolved. This CDR3 region has 11 residues. The germline V and J ends were trimmed by 4 bases and 9 bases, with 7 bases remaining between them. CDR1 is SEHNR and CDR2 is FQNEAQ in the germline V gene (reference sequence). The CDR3 DNA reads as TGTGCCAGCAGCTACAGAGGTGAGCAGTTCTTC. The encoded protein is CASSYRGEQFF.

V and J are TRBV4-2 and TRBJ2-7, with D perhaps being TRBD1 or TRBD2 (5 bases each). Trimming shortened V by 4 bases and J by 0 bases, and 13 bases separated the two germline ends. CDR1 is LGHNA, CDR2 YNFKEQ, per germline. The CDR3 spans 15 residues. The CDR3 sequence is CASSLRDASSYEQYF. CDR3 nucleotide sequence: TGTGCCAGCAGCCTCCGGGACGCGAGCTCCTACGAGCAGTACTTC.

The genes are TRBV29-1 and TRBJ2-1, with 9 bases lining up with TRBD2. The ends lost 7 bases at V and 7 bases at J; junction bases unmatched: 8. Germline V gene data show CDR1 as SQVTM and CDR2 as ANQGSEA. The CDR3 totals 13 residues. As DNA, the CDR3 is TGCAGCGCACAGCGGGAGGCAGGAAATGAGCAGTTCTTC. Translating it yields CSAQREAGNEQFF.

The chain carries TRBV6-5 and TRBJ1-6; D unclear. Deletions cut 7 bases from V and 2 bases from J, with 6 bases between. The CDR3 is 13 amino acids. CDR1 is MNHEY and CDR2 is SVGAGI in the germline V gene. CDR3 residues: CASIAPYNSPLHF. The CDR3 DNA follows: TGTGCCAGCATAGCCCCCTATAATTCACCCCTCCACTTT.

The J gene is TRBJ2-1, the V gene TRBV7-8; D remains unclear. CDR1 is SGHVS, CDR2 FQNEAQ, per germline. The CDR3 extends over 13 amino acids. Trimming left V 5 bases short and J 8 bases short, with 13 bases between. CDR3: CASSSRSRDEQFF. The CDR3 DNA follows: TGTGCCAGCAGCAGCCGATCTAGGGATGAGCAGTTCTTC. Filled out from reference TRBV7-8 and TRBJ2-1, the complete variable domain reads GAGVSQSPRYKVAKRGQDVALRCDPISGHVSLFWYQQALGQGPEFLTYFQNEAQLDKSGLPSDRFFAERPEGSVSTLKIQRTQQEDSAVYLCASSSRSRDEQFFGPGTRLTVL.

V is TRBV10-3 and J is TRBJ2-1; TRBD1 matches at 8 bases. CDR1 and CDR2 (germline): ENHRY, SYGVKD. Trimming cost V 3 bases and J 0 bases; bases outside gene matches: 1. The CDR3 runs 15 residues. The CDR3 sequence is CAISETGGSYNEQFF. DNA for the CDR3: TGTGCCATCAGTGAAACAGGGGGCTCCTACAATGAGCAGTTCTTC.

V and J are TRBV7-9 and TRBJ2-2; 11 bases are a match to TRBD1. Germline lookup yields CDR1 SEHNR and CDR2 FQNEAQ (reference sequence). The length of the CDR3 is 15 residues. The ends lost 11 bases at V and 5 bases at J; junction bases unmatched: 10. The CDR3 loop reads CARGQGALETGELFF. The CDR3 DNA follows: TGTGCCCGAGGACAGGGGGCCCTTGAGACCGGGGAGCTGTTTTTT. Based on the CDR3 plus reference TRBV7-9 and TRBJ2-2, the full variable domain is DTGVSQNPRHKITKRGQNVTFRCDPISEHNRLYWYRQTLGQGPEFLTYFQNEAQLEKSRLLSDRFSAERPKGSFSTLEIQRTEQGDSAMYLCARGQGALETGELFFGEGSRLTVL.

This sequence joins TRBV6-5 and TRBJ1-4; 7 positions match TRBD1. Germline assignment: CDR1 MNHEY and CDR2 SVGAGI. The V and J ends lost 6 bases and 1 base, in that order; junction bases with no gene match: 2. The CDR3 extends over 14 amino acids. The CDR3 is CASSDRETNEKLFF. For the CDR3, the DNA is TGTGCCAGCAGCGACAGGGAAACTAATGAAAAACTGTTTTTT.

V is TRBV6-5 and J is TRBJ2-7, with 9 bases that match TRBD1. V shed 8 bases and J 4 bases; nucleotides not matched to a gene: 9. CDR3 length: 14 residues. Germline CDR1 is MNHEY and CDR2 is SVGAGI. The CDR3 protein is CASPRGQGFYEQYF. The CDR3, as DNA: TGTGCCAGCCCCCGGGGACAGGGTTTTTACGAGCAGTACTTC.

J is TRBJ1-2 and V is TRBV2; D unresolved. Germline CDR1 SNHLY, CDR2 FYNNEI. V lost 5 bases, J lost 4 bases, and 11 bases lay in between. The CDR3 is 13 amino acids. The CDR3 DNA reads as TGTGCCAGCAGTCGTGACATGGCCTATGGCTACACCTTC. Residues: CASSRDMAYGYTF.

In its sample, this clone was seen a few times. The chain carries TRBV15 and TRBJ2-7; D is possibly TRBD2 (6 bases). V shed 0 bases and J shed 3 bases, with 18 bases lying between them. Looked up from germline, CDR1 is LNHNV and CDR2 is YYDKDF (reference sequence). The CDR3 is 17 amino acids. The CDR3 nucleotides are TGTGCCACCAGCAGAGATCTCGGGACTCCTAACAACTACGAGCAGTACTTC. This translates into CATSRDLGTPNNYEQYF.

CDR3 loop: CASSQAGLAGNEQFF. The CDR3, as DNA: TGTGCCAGCAGCCAAGCCGGACTAGCGGGTAATGAGCAGTTCTTC. The chain carries TRBV3-1 (or the pseudogene TRBV3-2) and TRBJ2-1; TRBD2 matches 11 bases. In germline, CDR1 is LGHDT, CDR2 YNNKEL (reference sequence). Germline trimming cut 1 base from V and 7 bases from J; bases unmatched to any gene: 3. The CDR3 length is 15 residues.

The chain couples TRBV5-1 to TRBJ2-1, with D uncertain. This CDR3 comprises 13 residues. The V end lost 0 bases, the J end lost 9 bases, and 10 bases lay between the germline ends. Germline V lookup: CDR1 SGHRS, CDR2 YFSETQ. Here the CDR3 DNA reads TGCGCCAGCAGCTTGGATTATGAGAGTGAGCAGTTCTTC. Its translation: CASSLDYESEQFF.

The chain is built from TRBV19 and TRBJ2-1; D is perhaps TRBD1 or TRBD2 (6 bases each). CDR3 length: 15 amino acids. CDR1 is LNHDA and CDR2 is SQIVND in the germline V gene (reference sequence). V lost 5 bases and J lost 5, with 16 bases in between. For the CDR3, the DNA is TGTGCCAGTAGTTGGGGGCGGCGGAGGGACAATGAGCAGTTCTTC. This translates into CASSWGRRRDNEQFF.

This chain joins TRBV6-5 and TRBJ2-7, with 10 bases fitting TRBD1. J lost 2 bases, V lost 5 bases, and 6 bases had no gene match. Germline-derived CDR1 and CDR2 are MNHEY and SVGAGI. The CDR3 sequence is 15 residues long. CDR3 nucleotide sequence: TGTGCCAGCAGTAAACCGGGACAGGGGACCTACGAGCAGTACTTC. It specifies CASSKPGQGTYEQYF.